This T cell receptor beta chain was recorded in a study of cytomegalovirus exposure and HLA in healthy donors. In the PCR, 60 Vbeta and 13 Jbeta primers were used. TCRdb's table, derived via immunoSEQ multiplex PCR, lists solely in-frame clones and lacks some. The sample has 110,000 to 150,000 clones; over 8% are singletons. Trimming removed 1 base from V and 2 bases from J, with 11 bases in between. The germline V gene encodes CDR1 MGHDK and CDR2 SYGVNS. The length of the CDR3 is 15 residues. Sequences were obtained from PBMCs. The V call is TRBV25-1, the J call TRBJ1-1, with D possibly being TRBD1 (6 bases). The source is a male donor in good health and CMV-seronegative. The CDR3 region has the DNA TGTGCCAGCAGTGAATCCACAGGGATTAACACTGAAGCTTTCTTT. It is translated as CASSESTGINTEAFF. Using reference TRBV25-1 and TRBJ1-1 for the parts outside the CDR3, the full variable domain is EADIYQTPRYLVIGTGKKITLECSQTMGHDKMYWYQQDPGMELHLIHYSYGVNSTEKGDLSSESTVSRIRTEHFPLTLESARPSHTSQYLCASSESTGINTEAFFGQGTRLTVV.